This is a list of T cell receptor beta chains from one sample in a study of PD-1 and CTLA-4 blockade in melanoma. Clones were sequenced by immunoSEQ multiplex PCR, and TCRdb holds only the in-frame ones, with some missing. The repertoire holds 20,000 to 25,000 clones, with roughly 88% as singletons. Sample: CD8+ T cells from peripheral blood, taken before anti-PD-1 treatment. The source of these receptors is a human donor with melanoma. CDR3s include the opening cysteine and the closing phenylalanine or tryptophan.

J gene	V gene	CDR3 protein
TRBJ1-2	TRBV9	CASSVIEGGYGYTF
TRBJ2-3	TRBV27	CASGPGLQPDTQYF
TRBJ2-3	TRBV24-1	CATSGAGGPDTQYF
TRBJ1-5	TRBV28	CASSFMTGDQPQHF
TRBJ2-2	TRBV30	CAWSHGTGELFF
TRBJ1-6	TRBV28	CASSSLLTNYNSPLHF
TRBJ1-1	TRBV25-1	CASSELGVTEAFF
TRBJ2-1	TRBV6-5	CASSPTGVNYNEQFF
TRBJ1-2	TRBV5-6	CASSLSGGNYGYTF
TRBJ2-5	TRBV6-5	CASSPDRQETQYF
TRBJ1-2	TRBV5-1	CASGAGRDINYGYTF
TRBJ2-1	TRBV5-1	CASRDRGNEQFF
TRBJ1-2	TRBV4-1	CASSPGTGIDYGYTF
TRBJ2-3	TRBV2	CASRASGGVTDTQYF
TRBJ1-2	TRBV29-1	CSVRLFKGDYGYTF
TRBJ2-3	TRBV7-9	CASSSKTGSTDTQYF
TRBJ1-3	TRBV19	CASSRSIGPAGNTIYF
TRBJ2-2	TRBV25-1	CASSAQGGGSGELFF
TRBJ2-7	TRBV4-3	CASSQEAGIYEQYF
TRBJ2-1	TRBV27	CASSLYRGHVEQFF
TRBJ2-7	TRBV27	CASSPPPRGASGEQYF
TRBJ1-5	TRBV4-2	CASSLDNQPQHF
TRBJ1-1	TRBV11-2	CASRYTGGPPEAFF
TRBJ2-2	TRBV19	CASIAGPAGRNTGELFF
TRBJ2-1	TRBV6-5	CASSRTSNAYNEQFF
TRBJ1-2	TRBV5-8	CASSGPLRGNYGYTF
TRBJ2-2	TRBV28	CASSLTSGGADTGELFF
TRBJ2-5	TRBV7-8	CASKYSGLAWETQYF
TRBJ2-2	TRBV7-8	CASSLGASGEHGELFF
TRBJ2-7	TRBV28	CASSLTWGGYEQYF
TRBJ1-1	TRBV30	CAWKKNTEAFF
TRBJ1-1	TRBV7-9	CASSSTGTTEAFF
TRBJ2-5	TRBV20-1	CSASPLETQYF
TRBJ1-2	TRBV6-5	CATLQGAAGYTF
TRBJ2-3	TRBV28	CASSAPRAGGPDTQYF
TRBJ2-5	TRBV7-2	CASSLGRGLAGGETQYF
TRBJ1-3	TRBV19	CASSGPTGGNTIYF
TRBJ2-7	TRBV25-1	CASSPHYEQYF
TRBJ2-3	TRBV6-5	CASSYTTTDTQYF
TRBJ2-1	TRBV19	CASSISLAGGIYNEQFF
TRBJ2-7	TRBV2	CASSPRGLYEQYF
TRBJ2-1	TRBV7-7	CASSSPLPGTYNEQFF